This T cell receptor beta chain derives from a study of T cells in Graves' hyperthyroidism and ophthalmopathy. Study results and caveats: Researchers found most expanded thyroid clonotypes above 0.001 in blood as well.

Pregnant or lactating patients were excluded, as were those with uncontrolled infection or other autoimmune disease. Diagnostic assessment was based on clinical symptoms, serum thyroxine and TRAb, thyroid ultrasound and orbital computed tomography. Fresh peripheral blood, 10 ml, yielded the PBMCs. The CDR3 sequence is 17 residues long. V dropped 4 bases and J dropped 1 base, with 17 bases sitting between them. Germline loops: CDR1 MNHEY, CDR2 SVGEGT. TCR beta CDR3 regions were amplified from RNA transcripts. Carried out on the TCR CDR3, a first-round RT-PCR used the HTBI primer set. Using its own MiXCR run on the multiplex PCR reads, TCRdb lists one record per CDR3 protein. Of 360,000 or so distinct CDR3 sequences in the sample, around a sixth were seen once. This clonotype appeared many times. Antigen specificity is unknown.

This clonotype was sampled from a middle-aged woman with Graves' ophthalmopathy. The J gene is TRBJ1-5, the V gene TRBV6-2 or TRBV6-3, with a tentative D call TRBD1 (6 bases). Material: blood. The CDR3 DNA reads TGTGCCAGCAGTTTCAACGACAGGCGACTGAGCAATCAGCCCCAGCATTTT. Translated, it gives CASSFNDRRLSNQPQHF.